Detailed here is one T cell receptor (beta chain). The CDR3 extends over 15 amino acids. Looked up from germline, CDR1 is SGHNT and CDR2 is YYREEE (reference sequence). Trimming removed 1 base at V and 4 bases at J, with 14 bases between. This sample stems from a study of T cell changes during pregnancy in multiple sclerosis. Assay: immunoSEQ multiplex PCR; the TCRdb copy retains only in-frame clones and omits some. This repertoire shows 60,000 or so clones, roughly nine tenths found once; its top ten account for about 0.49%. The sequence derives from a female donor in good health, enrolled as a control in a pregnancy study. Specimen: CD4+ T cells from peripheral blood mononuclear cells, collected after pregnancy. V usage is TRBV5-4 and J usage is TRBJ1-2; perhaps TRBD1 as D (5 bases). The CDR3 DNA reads TGTGCCAGCAGCTTGCCCCGACAGCCTCTCTATGGCTACACCTTC. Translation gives CASSLPRQPLYGYTF.